This TCR beta chain was sequenced during a study of T cell repertoires in cytomegalovirus infection. Study-level background: CMV epitopes that were recently identified and HLA-C-restricted were used alongside well-studied HLA-B-restricted ones. An indication of both CMV infection and matching HLA type came from public TCR beta signatures. Study-level results: HLA-C-restricted CMV-specific TCR beta clonotypes prevailed in the ex vivo response. The cumulative frequency of public TCR beta families identified carriers of CMV plus the relevant HLA.

A single record per CDR3 protein comes from TCRdb applying MiXCR to the reads. The top ten clones hold under 15% of a sample with about 830,000 distinct CDR3 sequences, 30% to 35% of them seen once. Germline V gene sequence: CDR1 MNHEY, CDR2 SMNVEV (reference sequence). This CDR3 region has 13 residues. J lost 8 bases, V lost 6 bases, and 4 bases had no gene match. Notes on this clonotype: Antigen specificity is unknown.

The sample consisted of cultured CD8+ T cells from PBMCs, taken from culture after CMV antigen stimulation. The TCR was taken from a human donor in good health (CMV status not recorded). Some clones in this sample may be carry-over from other donors' samples. The V gene is TRBV27, the J gene TRBJ2-1; 10 bases align to TRBD2. CDR3 nucleotide sequence: TGTGCCAGCAGAGCGGGGGGGCGGGATGAGCAGTTCTTC. Protein product: CASRAGGRDEQFF.